One sample yielded the 21 T cell receptor beta chains listed below, sequenced in a study of lymphopenia after photon versus proton radiotherapy. Sequencing used immunoSEQ multiplex PCR; TCRdb keeps in-frame clones, though not all of them. Among about 22,000 clones listed, roughly 91% were seen once. The sequenced sample was peripheral blood, obtained from a patient treated with proton-based radiotherapy. All receptors derive from an elderly man with esophageal cancer.

The V gene is TRBV7-9, the J gene TRBJ2-3, with a tentative D call TRBD1 (6 bases). This CDR3 is built from 14 residues. V was shortened by 0 bases and J by 10 bases, with 14 bases between the two germline ends. The V gene's germline CDR1 is SEHNR and CDR2 FQNEAQ (reference sequence). CDR3 nucleotide sequence: TGTGCCAGCAGCTTAGCGTATCCGGGGACACCGCAGTATTTT. It encodes CASSLAYPGTPQYF.

This clone has a handful of counts. This chain connects TRBV30 to TRBJ2-7; TRBD1 matches at 8 bases. Germline loops: CDR1 GTSNPN, CDR2 SVGIG (reference sequence). Unmatched junction bases numbered 19, after V lost 3 bases and J lost 6 bases. CDR3 size: 17 residues. The CDR3 loop reads CAWRMGRSGGFLGEQYF. CDR3 coding DNA: TGTGCCTGGAGGATGGGGAGGTCAGGGGGCTTCCTGGGCGAGCAGTACTTC.

The gene calls are TRBV10-3 and TRBJ2-1, with 7 bases identical to TRBD2. V dropped 4 bases and J dropped 8; count of bases not matched to a gene: 2. CDR1 and CDR2 from the germline V gene are ENHRY and SYGVKD. CDR3 length: 12 residues. In DNA form, the CDR3 reads TGTGCCATCAGTGCAACTAGCGATGAGCAGTTCTTC. It encodes CAISATSDEQFF.

This clone is a singleton in its sample. The V gene is TRBV20-1, the J gene TRBJ2-1, with unresolved D. Germline-derived CDR1 and CDR2 are DFQATT and SNEGSKA (reference sequence). The V end was cut by 6 bases, the J end by 5 bases, with 8 bases between. The CDR3 totals 11 residues. CDR3 in amino acids: CSAVKNNEQFF. The DNA of the CDR3 is TGCAGTGCCGTTAAAAACAATGAGCAGTTCTTC.

This chain links TRBV5-1 with TRBJ2-1; TRBD1 agrees at 7 bases. CDR1 is SGHRS and CDR2 is YFSETQ in the germline V gene. Trimming removed 4 bases from V and 4 bases from J; junction bases left unmatched: 11. The CDR3 consists of 16 residues. This CDR3 is CASSLPVGGSYNEQFF. DNA of the CDR3: TGCGCCAGCAGCCTCCCGGTAGGGGGCTCTTACAATGAGCAGTTCTTC. The full variable domain, its missing parts supplied by reference TRBV5-1 and TRBJ2-1, is KAGVTQTPRYLIKTRGQQVTLSCSPISGHRSVSWYQQTPGQGLQFLFEYFSETQRNKGNFPGRFSGRQFSNSRSEMNVSTLELGDSALYLCASSLPVGGSYNEQFFGPGTRLTVL.

The chain uses TRBV5-1 and TRBJ2-1; 10 bases are a match to TRBD1. Germline CDR1 reads SGHRS; CDR2 reads YFSETQ. V lost 0 bases to trimming and J lost 9 bases; unmatched junction nucleotides: 6. The CDR3 has 15 residues. CDR3 DNA sequence: TGCGCCAGCAGCTTGGTGGGACAGGGGATGGGTGAGCAGTTCTTC. As protein: CASSLVGQGMGEQFF.

The V and J genes are TRBV7-2 and TRBJ2-5, with D possibly being TRBD1 or TRBD2 (5 bases each). V was pared by 2 bases and J by 4 bases, with 8 bases between. CDR1 is SGHTA, CDR2 FQGNSA, per germline. The CDR3 contains 13 residues. CDR3 region: CASSLPGAETQYF. Here the CDR3 DNA reads TGTGCCAGCAGCTTACCCGGGGCAGAGACCCAGTACTTC.

CDR3 nucleotide sequence: TGTGCCAGCAGCGTAGACTTGGCCGGGGAGCTGTTTTTT. Its protein product is CASSVDLAGELFF. The genes are TRBV5-6 and TRBJ2-2; D is unresolved. CDR3 length: 13 residues. Trimming took 4 bases from V and 6 from J, leaving 10 bases between them. Looked up from germline, CDR1 is SGHDT and CDR2 is YYEEEE.

A note on this clone: Germline and junction disagree at one end, which may indicate a read error. The CDR3 region has the DNA TGTGCCGGCAGCCCCGGGACAGGGGATTCACTTTACTATGGCTACACCTTC. Encoded protein: CAGSPGTGDSLYYGYTF. J is TRBJ1-2 and V is TRBV7-2; 10 bases fit TRBD1. Per the germline V gene, CDR1 is SGHTA and CDR2 is FQGNSA. The length of the CDR3 is 17 residues.

V gene TRBV7-8 combines with J gene TRBJ1-5; no clear D. The CDR3 sequence is 14 residues long. Germline V CDR1 and CDR2: SGHVS, FQNEAQ. The V end was cut by 1 base, the J end by 0 bases, with 4 bases between. In nucleotides, the CDR3 is TGTGCCAGCAGCTTAGGAGATAGCAATCAGCCCCAGCATTTT. Protein sequence: CASSLGDSNQPQHF.

This clone has just a few counts. The chain links TRBV9 to TRBJ2-1; a possible D gene is TRBD2 (6 bases). Germline CDR1 SGDLS, CDR2 YYNGEE. V lost 0 bases and J 9 bases, leaving 10 bases between the germline ends. This CDR3 spans 13 amino acids. CDR3 bases: TGTGCCAGCAGCGTAGTATCGGAGGGTGAGCAGTTCTTC. Protein: CASSVVSEGEQFF.

This sequence joins TRBV27 and TRBJ1-2; 11 nucleotides agree with TRBD1. This CDR3 region has 16 residues. Per germline, CDR1 MNHEY and CDR2 SMNVEV (reference sequence). The V and J ends lost 4 bases and 7 bases, in that order; junction bases with no gene match: 11. CDR3 sequence (DNA): TGTGCCAGCAGTTCAAACACGGGACAGGGGGGAAGTGGCTACACCTTC. Encoded protein: CASSSNTGQGGSGYTF.

The chain uses TRBV4-1 and TRBJ1-4; D is possibly TRBD1 (5 bases). The CDR3 runs to 13 residues. CDR1 and CDR2 (germline): MGHRA, YSYEKL. V was clipped by 4 bases and J by 10 bases, with 13 bases between them. The chain's CDR3 is CASSPPWQGKLFF. The CDR3 DNA reads TGCGCCAGCAGCCCCCCCTGGCAGGGAAAACTGTTTTTT.

The chain links TRBV9 to TRBJ2-5; D remains unclear. Germline V CDR1 and CDR2: SGDLS, YYNGEE. Trimming shortened V by 0 bases and J by 2 bases, and 11 bases separated the two germline ends. The CDR3 loop spans 15 amino acids. Here the CDR3 DNA reads TGTGCCAGCAGCGTAGGGTCCAACCGGCAAGAGACCCAGTACTTC. It yields the protein CASSVGSNRQETQYF.

The chain has TRBV9 and TRBJ1-4; 9 bases line up with TRBD1. V shed 3 bases and J 12 bases; nucleotides not matched to a gene: 21. Looked up from germline, CDR1 is SGDLS and CDR2 is YYNGEE. The CDR3 loop spans 18 amino acids. CDR3 protein: CASSATTGTGTPFEELFF. The CDR3 nucleotides read TGTGCCAGCAGCGCCACCACCGGGACAGGGACACCATTCGAGGAACTGTTTTTT.

V is TRBV7-9 and J is TRBJ1-1, with 7 bases lining up with TRBD1. Germline V gene lookup returns CDR1 SEHNR and CDR2 FQNEAQ (reference sequence). The CDR3 is made up of 15 amino acids. The J segment lost 1 base and the V segment lost 6 bases, leaving 8 bases of the junction unmatched. CDR3 coding DNA: TGTGCCAGCAGATCCTGGGACAGCCAGAACACTGAAGCTTTCTTT. This gives the protein CASRSWDSQNTEAFF.

The J gene is TRBJ2-3, the V gene TRBV5-1; 7 bases map to TRBD2. CDR1 SGHRS and CDR2 YFSETQ come from the germline V gene. There are 15 residues in the CDR3. Trimming removed 0 bases from V and 2 bases from J; junction bases left unmatched: 3. The CDR3 DNA reads as TGCGCCAGCAGCTTGGAGGGACTATACACAGATACGCAGTATTTT. Translated, it gives CASSLEGLYTDTQYF.

V gene TRBV11-2 combines with J gene TRBJ1-3, with D hard to call. In germline, CDR1 is SGHAT, CDR2 FQNNGV. The CDR3 runs to 14 residues. Trimming cost V 3 bases and J 4 bases, with 10 bases left between them. In nucleotides, the CDR3 is TGTGCCAGCAGCTTGACTACGGCGGGAAACACCATATATTTT. Protein: CASSLTTAGNTIYF.

The chain carries TRBV19 and TRBJ1-1; D is unresolved. The V and J ends lost 3 bases and 3 bases respectively, with 5 bases between them. From germline, CDR1 is LNHDA and CDR2 SQIVND (reference sequence). The CDR3 has 12 residues. CDR3 sequence reads: CASSMRDTEAFF. CDR3 nucleotide sequence: TGTGCCAGTAGTATGAGAGACACTGAAGCTTTCTTT.

V usage is TRBV5-8 and J usage is TRBJ1-6, with D tentatively TRBD1 (6 bases). The CDR3 sequence is 13 residues long. V lost 7 bases and J 10 bases, leaving 15 bases between the germline ends. CDR1 SGHTS and CDR2 YDEGEE come from the germline V gene. For the CDR3, the DNA is TGTGCCAGCGAAGGGGGTTTAGACTCACCCCTCCACTTT. It is translated as CASEGGLDSPLHF.

J is TRBJ2-1 and V is TRBV10-3, with D unclear. Trimming stripped 4 bases from V and 0 bases from J, with 7 bases between. The CDR3 runs 14 residues. Per germline, CDR1 ENHRY and CDR2 SYGVKD. CDR3 in amino acids: CAISGGSSYNEQFF. The CDR3 DNA reads TGTGCCATCAGTGGAGGCAGCTCCTACAATGAGCAGTTCTTC.